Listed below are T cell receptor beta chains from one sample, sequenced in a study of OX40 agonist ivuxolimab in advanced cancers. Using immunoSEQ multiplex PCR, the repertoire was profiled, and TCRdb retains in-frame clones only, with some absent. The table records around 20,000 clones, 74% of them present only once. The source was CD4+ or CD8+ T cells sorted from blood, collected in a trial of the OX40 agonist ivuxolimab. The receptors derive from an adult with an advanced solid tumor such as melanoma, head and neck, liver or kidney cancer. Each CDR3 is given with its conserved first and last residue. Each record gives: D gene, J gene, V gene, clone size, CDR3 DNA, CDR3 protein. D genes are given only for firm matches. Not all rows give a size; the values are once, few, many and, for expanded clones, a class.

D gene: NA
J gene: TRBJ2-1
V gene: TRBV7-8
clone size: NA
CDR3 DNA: TGTGCCAGCAGCTCCGGCCAGACAGTAACTTCCTGGCAATACAATGAGCAGTTCTTC
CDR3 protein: CASSSGQTVTSWQYNEQFF

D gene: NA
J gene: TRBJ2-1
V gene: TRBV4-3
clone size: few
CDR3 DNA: TGCGCCAGCAGCCAAGATGGAGCGAACGAGCAGTTCTTC
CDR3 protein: CASSQDGANEQFF

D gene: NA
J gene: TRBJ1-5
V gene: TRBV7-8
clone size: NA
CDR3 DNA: TGTGCCAGCAGCTTAGGGTCGTCCCAGCATTTT
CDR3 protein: CASSLGSSQHF

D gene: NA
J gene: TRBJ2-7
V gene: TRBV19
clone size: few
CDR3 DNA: TGTGCCAGTGCTTCTGGGGCAACCTACGAGCAGTACTTC
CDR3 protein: CASASGATYEQYF

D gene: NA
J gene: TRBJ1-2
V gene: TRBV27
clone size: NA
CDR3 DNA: TGTGCCAGCAGAAAAGGGGATGGCTACACCTTC
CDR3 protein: CASRKGDGYTF

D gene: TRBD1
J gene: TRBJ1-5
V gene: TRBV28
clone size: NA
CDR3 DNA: TGTGCCAGCAGTCAAGACAGGGGCAAATGGCATTTT
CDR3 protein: CASSQDRGKWHF

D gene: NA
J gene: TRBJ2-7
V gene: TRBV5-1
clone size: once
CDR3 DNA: TGCGCCAGCAGCTTGGCCGGGCGCGAGCAGTACTTC
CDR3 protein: CASSLAGREQYF

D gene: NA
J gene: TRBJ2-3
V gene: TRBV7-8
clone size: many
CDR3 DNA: TGTGCCAGCAGCTTAGCGGGGCGGGCGGGAGATACGCAGTATTTT
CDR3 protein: CASSLAGRAGDTQYF

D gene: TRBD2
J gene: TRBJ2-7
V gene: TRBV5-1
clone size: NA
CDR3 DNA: TGCGCCAGCAGCTTGGGACTAGCTCTCGACGAGCAGTACTTC
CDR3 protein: CASSLGLALDEQYF

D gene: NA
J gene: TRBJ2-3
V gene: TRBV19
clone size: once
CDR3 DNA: TGTGCCAGTACCCGAGTACCCGGCACGGGTACGCAGTATTTT
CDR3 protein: CASTRVPGTGTQYF

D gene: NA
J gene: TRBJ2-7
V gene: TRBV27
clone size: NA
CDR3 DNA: TGTGCCAGCAGTTTATCGGCACAGTCTAGCTCCTACGAGCAGTACTTC
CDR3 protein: CASSLSAQSSSYEQYF

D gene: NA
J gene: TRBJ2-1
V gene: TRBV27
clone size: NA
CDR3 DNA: TGTGCCAGCACCTCCCTGGGGGGCTTCTACAATGAGCAGTTCTTC
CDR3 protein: CASTSLGGFYNEQFF

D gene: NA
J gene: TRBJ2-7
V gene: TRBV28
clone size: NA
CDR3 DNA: TGTGCCAGCAGTTTATCGGCGGGATCTAGCTCCTACGAGCAGTACTTC
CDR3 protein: CASSLSAGSSSYEQYF

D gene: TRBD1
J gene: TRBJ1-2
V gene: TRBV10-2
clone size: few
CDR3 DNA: TGCGCCAGCAGTGAAGTTTCAGGGGGATATGGCTACACCTTC
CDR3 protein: CASSEVSGGYGYTF

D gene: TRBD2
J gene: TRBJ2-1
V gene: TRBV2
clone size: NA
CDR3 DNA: TGTGCCAGCGGACTAGCGGAATACAATGAGCAGTTCTTC
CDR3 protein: CASGLAEYNEQFF

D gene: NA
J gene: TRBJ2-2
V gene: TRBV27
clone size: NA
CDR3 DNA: TGTGCCAGCAGTTTAACCGGGGAGCTGTTTTTT
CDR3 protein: CASSLTGELFF

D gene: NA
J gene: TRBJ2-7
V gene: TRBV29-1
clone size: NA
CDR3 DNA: TGCAGCGTCCGGGGTCGCGAGCAGTACTTC
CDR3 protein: CSVRGREQYF

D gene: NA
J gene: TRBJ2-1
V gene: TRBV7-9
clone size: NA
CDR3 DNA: TGTGCCAGCAGCTTAAGCCGGGGCCCCTACAATGAGCAGTTCTTC
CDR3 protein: CASSLSRGPYNEQFF

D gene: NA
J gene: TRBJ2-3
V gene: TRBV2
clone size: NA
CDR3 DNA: TGTGCCAGCGGTCGAGATACGCAGTATTTT
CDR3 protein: CASGRDTQYF

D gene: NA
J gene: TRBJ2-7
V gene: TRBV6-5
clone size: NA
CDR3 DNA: TGTGCCAGCGGGCTAGCGAGGTCCTACGAGCAGTACTTC
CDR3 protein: CASGLARSYEQYF

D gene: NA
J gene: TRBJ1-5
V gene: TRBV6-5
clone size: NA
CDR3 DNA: TGTGCCAGCAGTTACTCAGTCAGTAGCAATCAGCCCCAGCATTTT
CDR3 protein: CASSYSVSSNQPQHF

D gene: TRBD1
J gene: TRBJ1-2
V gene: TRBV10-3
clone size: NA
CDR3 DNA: TGTGCCATCAGTCCCCTTGGGGACAGTCCCGAGTCGAGCTACACCTTC
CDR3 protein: CAISPLGDSPESSYTF